The 5 T cell receptor beta chains below were found in one sample sequenced in a study of radiotherapy plus CTLA-4 blockade in lung cancer. Repertoires were generated with immunoSEQ multiplex PCR, while TCRdb's copy carries only in-frame clones and drops some. There are about 77,000 clones in the sample; 70% to 80% occur only once, and more than 8% lies in the top ten. The input for sequencing was peripheral blood, taken from a patient treated with radiotherapy plus ipilimumab. The receptors were gathered from a human donor with non-small cell lung cancer whose response to radiotherapy plus ipilimumab could not be evaluated.

The chain carries TRBV4-3 and TRBJ1-2; D remains ambiguous. This CDR3 has 14 amino acids. From germline, CDR1 is LGHNA and CDR2 YSLEER. Deletions cut 0 bases from V and 3 bases from J, with 8 bases between. CDR3 nucleotides: TGCGCCAGCAGCCAAGATCCTACAGACTATGGCTACACCTTC. Translating it yields CASSQDPTDYGYTF.

The sample holds one count of this clone. The V call is TRBV30, the J call TRBJ2-5; D perhaps matches TRBD2 (6 bases). CDR1 is GTSNPN and CDR2 is SVGIG in the germline V gene (reference sequence). The CDR3 runs 15 residues. Trimming took 0 bases from V and 5 from J, leaving 16 bases between them. Here the CDR3 DNA reads TGTGCCTGGAGTGTACCGGGACTCCCACCGGAGACCCAGTACTTC. It yields the protein CAWSVPGLPPETQYF.

This clone has a handful of counts. This chain connects TRBV4-1 to TRBJ2-1; possibly TRBD2 for D (6 bases). The V end was cut by 5 bases, the J end by 3 bases, with 11 bases between. The CDR3 contains 14 residues. Looked up from germline, CDR1 is MGHRA and CDR2 is YSYEKL. Here the CDR3 reads CASSKGTFYNEQFF. CDR3 in DNA: TGCGCCAGCAGCAAGGGGACTTTCTACAATGAGCAGTTCTTC.

The chain combines TRBV7-9 with TRBJ1-6; 9 nucleotides align to TRBD1. Trimming took 5 bases from V and 15 from J; bases not matched to a gene: 2. This CDR3 is 11 amino acids long. CDR1 is SEHNR and CDR2 is FQNEAQ in the germline V gene (reference sequence). The CDR3, as DNA: TGTGCCAGCAGCCGGACAGGGGACCTCCACTTT. Its translation: CASSRTGDLHF.

This clone was observed a handful of times. This sequence joins TRBV14 and TRBJ2-7; D is ambiguous. V was cut by 3 bases and J by 2 bases, with 14 bases left in between. The CDR3 has 15 residues. The germline V gene has CDR1 SGHDN and CDR2 FVKESK. As DNA, the CDR3 is TGTGCCAGCAGCCATTGGATTGGGCAGGCCTACGAGCAGTACTTC. Translation: CASSHWIGQAYEQYF.